A selection of T cell receptor beta chains follows, all from one sample in a study of cytomegalovirus exposure and HLA in healthy donors. Libraries were prepared by immunoSEQ multiplex PCR; TCRdb keeps only in-frame clonotypes and omits some of them. This specimen shows over 100,000 clones; the ten leading clones hold approximately 1.7%. The sequencing input was PBMCs. These receptors were obtained from a man between 18 and 35 years old in good health and CMV-seronegative. CDR3s include the opening cysteine and the closing phenylalanine or tryptophan. A D gene is named only where the DNA matches it firmly.

d_call: -
j_call: TRBJ1-1
v_call: TRBV28
cdr3_nt: TGTGCCAGCGGTTGGGGGGAAAGGGGCACTGAAGCTTTCTTT
cdr3_aa: CASGWGERGTEAFF

d_call: -
j_call: TRBJ1-2
v_call: TRBV27
cdr3_nt: TGTGCCAGCAGTCGGTACAGTGGTAGGAATGGCTACACCTTC
cdr3_aa: CASSRYSGRNGYTF

d_call: TRBD2
j_call: TRBJ2-7
v_call: TRBV10-3
cdr3_nt: TGTGCCATCAGTGAGACTAGCGGGTCCTACGAGCAGTACTTC
cdr3_aa: CAISETSGSYEQYF

d_call: -
j_call: TRBJ2-5
v_call: TRBV15
cdr3_nt: TGTGCCACCCGTAATGGCGGGGCAAAAGAGACCCAGTACTTC
cdr3_aa: CATRNGGAKETQYF

d_call: TRBD2
j_call: TRBJ2-5
v_call: TRBV7-9
cdr3_nt: TGTGCCAGCAGCTTAGCGCGGGAGGTGGAGACCCAGTACTTC
cdr3_aa: CASSLAREVETQYF

d_call: -
j_call: TRBJ2-7
v_call: TRBV28
cdr3_nt: TGTGCCAGCAGTTTAATATCCGGGGAGCAGTACTTC
cdr3_aa: CASSLISGEQYF

d_call: -
j_call: TRBJ2-1
v_call: TRBV12-5
cdr3_nt: TGTGCTAGTGGTGCGAACGTCTGGAATGAGCAGTTCTTC
cdr3_aa: CASGANVWNEQFF

d_call: TRBD2
j_call: TRBJ2-2
v_call: TRBV6-5
cdr3_nt: TGTGCCAGCAGTTTGACTAGCGGGAGTCGAGCCGGGGAGCTGTTTTTT
cdr3_aa: CASSLTSGSRAGELFF

d_call: TRBD2
j_call: TRBJ2-3
v_call: TRBV4-2
cdr3_nt: TGTGCCAGCAGCTTCCAGGGGGGACTAGCAGGCACAGATACGCAGTATTTT
cdr3_aa: CASSFQGGLAGTDTQYF

d_call: -
j_call: TRBJ2-3
v_call: TRBV28
cdr3_nt: TGTGCCAGCAGCGCTGGCTCAGATACGCAGTATTTT
cdr3_aa: CASSAGSDTQYF

d_call: -
j_call: TRBJ1-1
v_call: TRBV6-1
cdr3_nt: TGTGCCAGCAGTGATGTTTACAGCTCCACTGAAGCTTTCTTT
cdr3_aa: CASSDVYSSTEAFF

d_call: TRBD2
j_call: TRBJ2-3
v_call: TRBV5-6
cdr3_nt: TGTGCCAGCAGCTTTTATAGCGGGGGAACCACAGATACGCAGTATTTT
cdr3_aa: CASSFYSGGTTDTQYF

d_call: -
j_call: TRBJ1-5
v_call: TRBV28
cdr3_nt: TGTGCCAGCAGCTCTACCCTAGCTTGGGTTAGCAATCAGCCCCAGCATTTT
cdr3_aa: CASSSTLAWVSNQPQHF

d_call: -
j_call: TRBJ2-3
v_call: TRBV10-1
cdr3_nt: TGCGCCAGCAGCCTCGTCCCCGGGCGGGGCGGTACAGATACGCAGTATTTT
cdr3_aa: CASSLVPGRGGTDTQYF

d_call: -
j_call: TRBJ1-5
v_call: TRBV27
cdr3_nt: TGTGCCAGCAGCGAGGGTGAGGCTCAGCCCCAGCATTTT
cdr3_aa: CASSEGEAQPQHF

d_call: -
j_call: TRBJ1-1
v_call: TRBV21-1
cdr3_nt: TGTGCCACCAACACAGGGGGAGGTACTGAAGCTTTCTTT
cdr3_aa: CATNTGGGTEAFF

d_call: -
j_call: TRBJ2-7
v_call: TRBV7-2
cdr3_nt: TGTGCCAGCAGCCAGCTCTGGACTGGACCCTACGAGCAGTACTTC
cdr3_aa: CASSQLWTGPYEQYF

d_call: -
j_call: TRBJ1-1
v_call: TRBV7-8
cdr3_nt: TGTGCCAGCAGCCAGCTTAGGACACCAAACACTGAAGCTTTCTTT
cdr3_aa: CASSQLRTPNTEAFF

d_call: -
j_call: TRBJ2-1
v_call: TRBV27
cdr3_nt: TGTGCCAGCAGTTCCACGTATGCGAGCAATGAGCAGTTCTTC
cdr3_aa: CASSSTYASNEQFF

d_call: -
j_call: TRBJ2-7
v_call: TRBV7-2
cdr3_nt: TGTGCCAGCAGCTACAACTCCTACGAGCAGTACTTC
cdr3_aa: CASSYNSYEQYF